This T cell receptor (beta chain) was sequenced in a study of identical twins' blood T cells. Background on the study: Some 50 million reads covered roughly six alpha-chain and roughly six beta-chain libraries. Study-level points and caveats: Twins shared about as many clonotypes as their cloneset sizes predicted.

Original handling: Each library had roughly 2.2 to 4 million CDR3 reads and about 85,000 to nearly 550,000 clonotypes. TCRdb reprocessed the 5' RACE reads with MiXCR, giving one entry per CDR3 protein. TCRdb assigned the V and J calls; the authors' analysis was not used. The profile shows 350,000 to 400,000 distinct CDR3 sequences, under 30% of them singletons. Comment on this clonotype: Its cognate antigen is unknown.

The three twin pairs were reared together, likely meeting the same infections. V was clipped by 4 bases and J by 0 bases, with 12 bases between them. Germline CDR1 is SQVTM and CDR2 is ANQGSEA. This CDR3 has 14 amino acids. The receptor's source is a woman between 18 and 50 years old in good health. Sequenced sample: PBMCs. This chain uses TRBV29-1 with TRBJ1-2, with D unresolved. The CDR3 nucleotides read TGCAGCGTTGGCCTCCTCCCCGCTAACTATGGCTACACCTTC. Its translation is CSVGLLPANYGYTF.